Listed below are T cell receptor beta chains from one sample, sequenced in a study of PD-1 blockade in classical Hodgkin lymphoma. Profiling relied on immunoSEQ multiplex PCR, and the TCRdb table lists in-frame clones only, not all of them. Of around 58,000 clones in the sample, 90% were seen once. The specimen comprised peripheral blood mononuclear cells (PBMCs), sampled at baseline. All receptors derive from a human donor with classical Hodgkin lymphoma. Each CDR3 is given with its conserved first and last residue. A D gene is named only where the DNA matches it firmly. Some rows mark clone size as missing; the rest say once, few, many or name a class of expanded clone.

v_gene	abundance	d_gene	CDR3aa
TRBV28	-	-	CASSLIGNEQFF
TRBV30	once	TRBD1	CAWSTQGPEQYF
TRBV9	few	TRBD2	CASSRQGLAGLGEQFF
TRBV6-5	-	-	CASRNQGISEAFF
TRBV28	-	-	CASSVPPGELNEQFF
TRBV6-1	-	TRBD1	CASSRDRVYNEQFF
TRBV5-4	once	TRBD2	CASSRYLAGKGDEQYF
TRBV19	-	-	CASSTALGSYNEQFF
TRBV28	-	-	CASSTTDRRDIQYF
TRBV19	-	-	CASSITGGQETQYF
TRBV7-6	-	TRBD2	CASSGPGTSVNEQFF
TRBV29-1	-	TRBD1	CSVGVRGGMWAEAFF
TRBV5-1	-	-	CASSIVGRKTGELFF
TRBV7-9	-	-	CASSRMTTGELFF
TRBV19	-	TRBD1	CASSSSGTAQYEQYF
TRBV28	-	-	CATRGQPSSGNTIYF
TRBV5-4	-	-	CASSLEQEQYF
TRBV5-5	-	TRBD2	CASSFLGLRGFYEQYF
TRBV6-6	-	-	CASSYLPSSYEQYF
TRBV28	-	-	CASSHFKTGSYEQYF
TRBV6-1	-	TRBD1	CASSDSGQGYGYTF
TRBV19	-	-	CASKPREYRTDTQYF
TRBV27	-	-	CASRAGWDTEAFF
TRBV30	-	-	CAWSVYSNQPQHF
TRBV2	-	TRBD2	CASSGGGVPGELFF
TRBV7-9	medium-sized	TRBD1	CASSEPGTVNTEAFF
TRBV4-1	-	-	CASSPRDTSTEAFF
TRBV28	-	TRBD2	CASRGGGISYNEQFF
TRBV10-2	-	TRBD1	CASRETGKNQPQHF
TRBV5-1	-	-	CASSANRGGSYEQYF
TRBV10-3	-	TRBD2	CAIRPSGTSGNKGSSYNEQFF
TRBV27	-	TRBD2	CASSHREGTDTQYF
TRBV25-1	-	-	CASSRMALGSPLHF
TRBV15	-	-	CATSRDSYEQYF
TRBV9	-	-	CASSVAIDSGNTIYF
TRBV25-1	-	TRBD2	CASSELGTTAYNEQFF
TRBV7-9	-	-	CASSLQVYNEQFF
TRBV6-1	-	TRBD1	CASRAGGWLNTEAFF
TRBV11-3	-	-	CASSSIGGETQYF
TRBV27	few	-	CASSLGEQYF
TRBV28	-	TRBD2	CASKASGSRTDTQYF
TRBV28	once	TRBD2	CASVGTSSYEQYF
TRBV25-1	-	-	CASSDRGNTIYF
TRBV10-3	once	-	CAISGREQETQYF
TRBV15	-	-	CATSTSRNPGTDTQYF
TRBV19	-	TRBD2	CASRRLAGNTGELFF
TRBV18	-	-	CASSPTVEAMNTEAFF
TRBV5-6	-	TRBD2	CASSLVGTSDDEQYF
TRBV6-6	-	TRBD1	CASSYVGQGTVGQYF
TRBV28	-	TRBD1	CASRRTGNGNQPQHF
TRBV11-2	once	TRBD1	CASSLWDRGRTEQYF
TRBV28	-	TRBD2	CASSLYPGLAVSAGELFF
TRBV19	-	-	CASSISGAIETQYF
TRBV15	-	-	CATSRDQVGELFF
TRBV5-1	-	-	CASSREGVSQETQYF
TRBV2	-	-	CASSRLRLPGETQYF
TRBV5-1	-	-	CASSLTGPQDTQYF
TRBV28	-	-	CASSLRDIGADTQYF
TRBV5-1	-	-	CASSPWTDSYGYTF